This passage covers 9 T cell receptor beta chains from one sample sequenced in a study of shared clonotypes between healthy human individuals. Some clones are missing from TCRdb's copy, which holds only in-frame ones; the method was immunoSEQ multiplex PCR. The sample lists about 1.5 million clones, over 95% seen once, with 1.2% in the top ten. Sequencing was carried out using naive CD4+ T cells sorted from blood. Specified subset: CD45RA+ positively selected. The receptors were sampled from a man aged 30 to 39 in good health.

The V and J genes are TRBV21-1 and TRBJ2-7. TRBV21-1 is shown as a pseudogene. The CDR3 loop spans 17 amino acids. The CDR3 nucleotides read TGTGCCAGCAGCTCGGGGGCTATGACGGAGGAAGCCTACGAGCAGTACTTC. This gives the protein CASSSGAMTEEAYEQYF.

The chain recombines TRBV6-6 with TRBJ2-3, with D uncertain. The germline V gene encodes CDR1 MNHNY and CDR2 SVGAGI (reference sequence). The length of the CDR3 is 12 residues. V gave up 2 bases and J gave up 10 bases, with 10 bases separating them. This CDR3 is CASSYKAQAQYF. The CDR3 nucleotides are TGTGCCAGCAGTTACAAGGCGCAGGCGCAGTATTTT.

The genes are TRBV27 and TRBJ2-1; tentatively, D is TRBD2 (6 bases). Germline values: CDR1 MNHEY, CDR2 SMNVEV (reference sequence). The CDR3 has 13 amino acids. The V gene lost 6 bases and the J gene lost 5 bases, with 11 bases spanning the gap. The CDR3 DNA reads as TGTGCCAGCAGGAAGACTAGGAACAATGAGCAGTTCTTC. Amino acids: CASRKTRNNEQFF.

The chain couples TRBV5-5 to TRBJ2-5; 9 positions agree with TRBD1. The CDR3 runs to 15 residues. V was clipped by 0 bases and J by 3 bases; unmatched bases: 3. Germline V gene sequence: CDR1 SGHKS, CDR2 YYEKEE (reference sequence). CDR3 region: CASSLGDRAKETQYF. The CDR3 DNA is TGTGCCAGCAGCTTGGGGGACAGGGCAAAAGAGACCCAGTACTTC.

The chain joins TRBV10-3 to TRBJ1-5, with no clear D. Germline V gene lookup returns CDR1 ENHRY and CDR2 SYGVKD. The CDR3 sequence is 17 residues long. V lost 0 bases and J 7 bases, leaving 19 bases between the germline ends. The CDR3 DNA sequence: TGTGCCATCAGTGAGTCTGGAGGCAGGTCCGGCAGGCAGCCCCAGCATTTT. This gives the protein CAISESGGRSGRQPQHF.

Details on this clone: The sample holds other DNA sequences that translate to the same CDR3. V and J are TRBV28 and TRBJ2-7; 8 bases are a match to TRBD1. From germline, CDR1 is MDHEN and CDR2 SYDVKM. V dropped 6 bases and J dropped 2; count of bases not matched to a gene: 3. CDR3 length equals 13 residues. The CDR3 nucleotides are TGTGCCAGCAGAACAGGGGGTCCCTACGAGCAGTACTTC. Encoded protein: CASRTGGPYEQYF.

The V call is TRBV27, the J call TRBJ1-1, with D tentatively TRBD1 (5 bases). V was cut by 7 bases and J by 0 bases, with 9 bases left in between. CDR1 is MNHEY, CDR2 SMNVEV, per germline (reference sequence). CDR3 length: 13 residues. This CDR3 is CASTNRMNTEAFF. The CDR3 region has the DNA TGTGCCAGCACGAACAGGATGAACACTGAAGCTTTCTTT.

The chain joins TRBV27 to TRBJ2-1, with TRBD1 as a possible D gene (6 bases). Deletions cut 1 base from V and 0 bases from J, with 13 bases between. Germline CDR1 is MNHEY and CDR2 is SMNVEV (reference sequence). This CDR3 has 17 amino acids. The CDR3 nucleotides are TGTGCCAGCAGTTTATTCCCAGGGGCAAGCTCCTACAATGAGCAGTTCTTC. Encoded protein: CASSLFPGASSYNEQFF.

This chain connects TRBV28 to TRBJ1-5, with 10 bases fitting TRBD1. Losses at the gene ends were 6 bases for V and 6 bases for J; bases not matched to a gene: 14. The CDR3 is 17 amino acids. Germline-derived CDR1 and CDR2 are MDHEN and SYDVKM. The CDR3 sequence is CASRSPGQGMFSQPQHF. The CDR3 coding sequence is TGTGCCAGCAGAAGTCCGGGACAGGGGATGTTTAGTCAGCCCCAGCATTTT.